This T cell receptor (beta chain) derives from a study of T cells in localized non-small cell lung cancer. TCRdb's table, derived via immunoSEQ multiplex PCR, lists solely in-frame clones and lacks some. In the table there are around 30,000 clones, 80% of which are singletons. Comment on this clone: Its antigen is still unknown.

Study results and limitations: Adjacent lung had a median about 55 of the 100 largest tumor clones. Tumor showed lower T cell clonality than uninvolved adjacent lung, where it was highest.

Germline V CDR1 and CDR2: ENHRY, SYGVKD. The V end lost 4 bases, the J end lost 6 bases, and 18 bases lay between the germline ends. There are 16 residues in the CDR3. The chain uses TRBV10-3 and TRBJ2-2; no definite D call. The sequence was collected from a male donor aged 60 or over with stage III squamous cell lung carcinoma. Source: peripheral blood, taken before any cancer treatment. CDR3 in amino acids: CAISVESPYRAGELFF. CDR3 nucleotide sequence: TGTGCCATCAGTGTTGAATCCCCATACCGTGCCGGGGAGCTGTTTTTT.